Below are 21 T cell receptor beta chains sequenced from a single sample in a study of blood T cell repertoires in COVID-19. Libraries were prepared by immunoSEQ multiplex PCR; TCRdb keeps only in-frame clonotypes and omits some of them. The repertoire includes more than 90,000 clones, 86% of them detected once, and approximately 8.7% sits in the top ten. The specimen sequenced was peripheral blood. The receptor source for this set is a man aged 65 to 85 who had recovered from COVID-19.

The chain links TRBV3-1 (or the pseudogene TRBV3-2) to TRBJ2-1; possible D gene TRBD1, 5 bases. CDR1 and CDR2 (germline): LGHDT, YNNKEL (reference sequence). Trimming shortened V by 2 bases and J by 9 bases, and 11 bases separated the two germline ends. This CDR3 has 13 residues. CDR3 protein: CASSQTLQGEQFF. The CDR3, as DNA: TGTGCCAGCAGCCAAACCTTGCAGGGTGAGCAGTTCTTC.

V and J are TRBV11-2 and TRBJ2-2, with a weak D call TRBD1 (5 bases). The V and J ends lost 5 bases and 6 bases respectively, with 22 bases between them. Germline assignment: CDR1 SGHAT and CDR2 FQNNGV. This CDR3 region has 17 residues. CDR3 sequence: CASSRRAGHIRPGELFF. The DNA of the CDR3 is TGTGCCAGCAGCCGCAGGGCAGGTCACATCCGACCCGGGGAGCTGTTTTTT.

This clone appeared once. The V call is TRBV7-9, the J call TRBJ2-1; 7 bases map to TRBD1. Per germline, CDR1 SEHNR and CDR2 FQNEAQ (reference sequence). CDR3 size: 14 residues. The trim removed 5 bases at V and 3 bases at J, leaving 4 bases unmatched. Written as DNA, the CDR3 is TGTGCCAGCAGCCGGGGACAGTTCTACAATGAGCAGTTCTTC. Translating gives CASSRGQFYNEQFF.

The J gene is TRBJ2-7, the V gene TRBV28; 7 nucleotides align to TRBD2. Trimming cost V 6 bases and J 1 base; bases outside gene matches: 12. This CDR3 comprises 16 residues. Germline V CDR1 and CDR2: MDHEN, SYDVKM. CDR3 loop: CASRPWGRALSYEQYF. The DNA for the CDR3 is TGTGCCAGCAGGCCTTGGGGGAGGGCGCTATCCTACGAGCAGTACTTC.

The J gene is TRBJ2-7, the V gene TRBV11-2, with 7 positions matching TRBD1. The V gene end was trimmed by 4 bases and the J gene end by 1 base; junction bases not matched to a gene: 10. The CDR3 covers 16 residues. Germline CDR1 and CDR2: SGHAT and FQNNGV. CDR3 bases: TGTGCCAGCAGCTCGCCGGGGACAGTGGCATCCTACGAGCAGTACTTC. It encodes CASSSPGTVASYEQYF.

V usage is TRBV5-1 and J usage is TRBJ2-7, with 9 bases fitting TRBD1. Losses at the gene ends were 3 bases for V and 5 bases for J; bases not matched to a gene: 6. CDR1 is SGHRS, CDR2 YFSETQ, per germline. The CDR3 length is 14 residues. This CDR3 reads CASSSGQGFDEQYF. The CDR3 nucleotides are TGCGCCAGCAGCTCGGGACAGGGATTCGACGAGCAGTACTTC.

The J gene is TRBJ1-2, the V gene TRBV6-5; TRBD1 aligns across 9 bases. CDR3 length: 14 residues. Germline values: CDR1 MNHEY, CDR2 SVGAGI. V lost 5 bases to trimming and J lost 5 bases; unmatched junction nucleotides: 6. The CDR3 is CASSHQTGGYGYTF. Here the CDR3 DNA reads TGTGCCAGCAGTCACCAGACAGGGGGGTATGGCTACACCTTC.

The V gene is TRBV24-1, the J gene TRBJ2-6; D gene unclear. CDR3 length: 16 residues. Germline V gene sequence: CDR1 KGHDR, CDR2 SFDVKD. The V and J ends lost 4 bases and 0 bases respectively, with 9 bases between them. CDR3 residues: CATSEHRNSGANVLTF. The CDR3 bases are TGTGCCACCAGTGAACACCGAAACTCTGGGGCCAACGTCCTGACTTTC.

This chain joins TRBV5-1 and TRBJ2-7; TRBD1 might be the D (5 bases). Trimming took off 5 bases at V and 6 bases at J, with 21 bases between the two ends. Germline assignment: CDR1 SGHRS and CDR2 YFSETQ. The CDR3 is 15 residues long. The CDR3 reads CASSLGSGHYFEQYF. CDR3 coding DNA: TGCGCCAGCAGTCTTGGTTCCGGACACTATTTCGAGCAGTACTTC.

The rearrangement uses TRBV28 and TRBJ2-7; 7 bases are a match to TRBD2. J was trimmed by 0 bases and V by 5 bases; bases with no gene match: 4. This CDR3 region has 14 residues. Germline V gene sequence: CDR1 MDHEN, CDR2 SYDVKM. This CDR3 reads CASSTSSGSYEQYF. CDR3 nucleotides: TGTGCCAGCAGTACGTCTAGCGGCTCCTACGAGCAGTACTTC.

The J gene is TRBJ2-7, the V gene TRBV5-1; D is ambiguous. Germline CDR1 SGHRS, CDR2 YFSETQ. V was cut by 0 bases and J by 2 bases, with 9 bases left in between. The CDR3 loop spans 14 amino acids. The CDR3: CASSLVARAYEQYF. CDR3 coding DNA: TGCGCCAGCAGCTTGGTCGCCCGGGCCTACGAGCAGTACTTC.

This chain uses TRBV6-5 with TRBJ2-7, with 8 bases aligning to TRBD2. Trimming took 9 bases from V and 0 from J; bases not matched to a gene: 10. Germline V CDR1 and CDR2: MNHEY, SVGAGI. The CDR3 is made up of 15 amino acids. The DNA of the CDR3 is TGTGCCAGTTCCGGGGGGGTCGCCGGCTCCTACGAGCAGTACTTC. Protein product: CASSGGVAGSYEQYF.

The chain has TRBV24-1 and TRBJ2-1, with TRBD2 identical over 11 bases. CDR1 is KGHDR, CDR2 SFDVKD, per germline. CDR3 length: 17 residues. J lost 1 base, V lost 3 bases, and 4 bases had no gene match. The CDR3 DNA sequence: TGTGCCACCAGTGATACTAGCGGGAGTATGTCCTACAATGAGCAGTTCTTC. Its protein product is CATSDTSGSMSYNEQFF.

The rearrangement joins TRBV29-1 to TRBJ2-3, with D possibly TRBD1 on 6 matching bases. The germline CDR1 and CDR2 sequences are SQVTM and ANQGSEA. CDR3 length: 13 residues. V lost 4 bases, J lost 2 bases, and 10 bases lay in between. This CDR3 reads CSVVTGNTDTQYF. Written as DNA, the CDR3 is TGCAGCGTTGTCACAGGGAACACAGATACGCAGTATTTT.

This chain's CDR3 is CASSVRATGELFF. CDR3 in DNA: TGTGCCAGCAGTGTCAGGGCCACCGGGGAGCTGTTTTTT. This chain joins TRBV12-3 or TRBV12-4 and TRBJ2-2; a weak D match, TRBD1 (5 bases). This CDR3 spans 13 amino acids. Trimming cost V 5 bases and J 4 bases, with 8 bases left between them.

This clone is a singleton in its sample. The chain couples TRBV9 to TRBJ2-1; 8 positions match TRBD1. Trimming removed 3 bases from V and 2 bases from J; junction bases left unmatched: 16. CDR1 is SGDLS and CDR2 is YYNGEE in the germline V gene. This CDR3 region has 19 residues. The CDR3 bases are TGTGCCAGCAGCGCCCAAGTCGGGGCGGACAGGGTCCCCTACAATGAGCAGTTCTTC. As protein: CASSAQVGADRVPYNEQFF.

The genes are TRBV9 and TRBJ2-1; no reliable D call. Germline CDR1 is SGDLS and CDR2 is YYNGEE. Trimming stripped 0 bases from V and 4 bases from J, with 11 bases between. This CDR3 region has 15 residues. CDR3 coding DNA: TGTGCCAGCAGCGTAGGGTCACAGACATACAATGAGCAGTTCTTC. This gives the protein CASSVGSQTYNEQFF.

This clone has ten or more counts. CDR3 loop: CASREGSGNQPQHF. In DNA form, the CDR3 reads TGTGCCAGTAGGGAGGGGTCGGGCAATCAGCCCCAGCATTTT. The chain employs TRBV19 and TRBJ1-5; TRBD1 is a possible D gene (5 bases). From germline, CDR1 is LNHDA and CDR2 SQIVND (reference sequence). V lost 6 bases to trimming and J lost 2 bases, with 11 bases between them. The CDR3 runs 14 residues.

The chain employs TRBV30 and TRBJ1-1; D unresolved. Trimming took 0 bases from V and 10 from J, leaving 9 bases between them. Germline assignment: CDR1 GTSNPN and CDR2 SVGIG (reference sequence). CDR3 length equals 11 residues. The CDR3 sequence: CAWSVNRGAFF. The CDR3 nucleotides read TGTGCCTGGAGTGTAAACCGGGGAGCTTTCTTT.

This clone was seen just once. This rearrangement joins TRBV2 to TRBJ1-6; D is unclear. With 6 bases removed from V and 10 bases from J, the gap between germline ends came to 19 bases. The CDR3 contains 15 residues. CDR1 is SNHLY, CDR2 FYNNEI, per germline. The CDR3 reads CASSPRSDGESPLHF. The DNA for the CDR3 is TGTGCCAGCAGCCCAAGATCAGACGGGGAATCACCCCTCCACTTT.

The chain uses TRBV7-9 and TRBJ2-1, with a possible D match to TRBD2 (5 bases). Trimming took off 5 bases at V and 3 bases at J, with 17 bases between the two ends. CDR3 length: 16 residues. Germline V gives CDR1 SEHNR, CDR2 FQNEAQ (reference sequence). CDR3 amino acids: CASSPGGRAFYNEQFF. CDR3 nucleotides: TGTGCCAGCAGCCCAGGAGGACGGGCGTTCTACAATGAGCAGTTCTTC.